This T cell receptor (beta chain) was observed in a study of cytomegalovirus exposure and HLA in healthy donors. Study overall: There were fewer than 500 genotyped donors. Of these, roughly 80% fell in the genetic ancestry cluster associated with self-reported Caucasian donors.

A remark on this clone: Antigen specificity is unknown.

The PCR contained 60 Vbeta and 13 Jbeta primers. TCRdb's table, derived via immunoSEQ multiplex PCR, lists solely in-frame clones and lacks some. Among about 170,000 clones, less than 80% were seen once, and the ten largest hold 0.7% to 0.8%. Study-wide findings and caveats: In vitro confirmation showed three CMV-associated chains to be CMV antigen specific. Data from an earlier analysis indicated that most TCR beta V segments were productive either about 87% or about 30% of the time.

The sequence derives from a female donor in good health and CMV-seronegative. The specimen was PBMCs.

This chain's CDR3 is CASSFPLSDRMNTEAFF. CDR3 coding DNA: TGTGCCAGCAGTTTCCCCCTTTCGGACAGAATGAACACTGAAGCTTTCTTT. V usage is TRBV28 and J usage is TRBJ1-1; D may be TRBD1 (6 bases). CDR1 is MDHEN and CDR2 is SYDVKM in the germline V gene. V was trimmed by 3 bases and J by 0 bases, leaving 17 bases between them. This CDR3 has 17 amino acids.